This T cell receptor (beta chain) is drawn from a study of shared clonotypes between healthy human individuals. TCRdb's copy holds only in-frame clones and misses some; the assay was immunoSEQ multiplex PCR. This table holds a few million clones, just over 90% found once. J gave up 2 bases and V 4 bases, and 12 bases lay outside the gene matches. This CDR3 has 17 residues. The germline V gene encodes CDR1 SNHLY and CDR2 FYNNEI. This chain joins TRBV2 and TRBJ2-5; 8 bases are a match to TRBD2. This sequence originates from a man younger than 30 in good health. The sample comprised naive CD4+ T cells sorted from blood. This sample's subset: CD45RA+ positively selected. CDR3 residues: CASSGALRVAGQETQYF. DNA for the CDR3: TGTGCCAGCAGTGGGGCCCTTAGGGTAGCGGGGCAAGAGACCCAGTACTTC.